The clone carrying this T cell receptor beta chain occurred a few times. This specimen belongs to a study of T cells in Graves' hyperthyroidism and ophthalmopathy. Amplified TCR beta CDR3 regions came from RNA transcripts. HTBI primers drove first-round RT-PCR of the TCR CDR3. MiXCR was run by TCRdb on the multiplex PCR reads, yielding one entry per CDR3 protein. There are 500,000 to 600,000 distinct CDR3 sequences in the sample; 15% to 20% occur only once, and approximately 48% lies in the top ten. Germline CDR1 and CDR2: SGHTA and FQGTGA. The CDR3 has 16 amino acids. The ends lost 0 bases at V and 7 bases at J; junction bases unmatched: 8.

This receptor was identified in a man in his forties or fifties with Graves' ophthalmopathy. The sequencing sample was made of blood. The chain employs TRBV7-3 and TRBJ2-2; 7 bases match TRBD1. CDR3: CASSLTSDREFGELFF. The CDR3 nucleotides are TGTGCCAGCAGCTTAACGTCTGACAGGGAATTCGGGGAGCTGTTTTTT.